Listed here are 3 T cell receptor beta chains from one sample, sequenced in a study of molecular identifiers for immune sequencing clone quantification. MiXCR, run by TCRdb on the PCR reads, gives a single entry per CDR3 protein. The sample includes about 630,000 distinct CDR3 sequences, 25% of them seen just once. The material sequenced was naive CD8+ T cells from blood, with Jurkat cell RNA spiked in. Regarding subset: FACS-sorted CD8+CD4-CCR7+CD45RA+ naive T cells. The receptors come from a human donor in good health. Some libraries in this study had Jurkat cell RNA spiked in.

In its sample, this clonotype was seen a few times. An end of the junction differs from the germline gene, which may be a read error. The rearrangement joins TRBV6-2 or TRBV6-3 to TRBJ1-5, with D unresolved. In germline, CDR1 is MNHEY, CDR2 SVGEGT. The CDR3 runs 14 residues. In DNA form, the CDR3 reads TGTGCCGGCAGTTACTATACCTTTGGTCAGCCCCAGCATTTT. Amino acid sequence: CAGSYYTFGQPQHF.

This clonotype was detected many times. The chain combines TRBV19 with TRBJ2-6, with unresolved D. The CDR3 has 16 amino acids. Per germline, CDR1 LNHDA and CDR2 SQIVND (reference sequence). V lost 3 bases, J lost 0 bases, and 9 bases lay in between. CDR3 DNA sequence: TGTGCCAGTAGTATGGACGGAAGCTCTGGGGCCAACGTCCTGACTTTC. Its protein is CASSMDGSSGANVLTF.

V usage is TRBV20-1 and J usage is TRBJ1-5; 9 nucleotides match TRBD1. Germline CDR1 reads DFQATT; CDR2 reads SNEGSKA (reference sequence). The CDR3 is 17 residues long. After removal of 6 bases from V and 3 bases from J, the junction contained 15 bases not matched to a gene. The CDR3: CSAKLYRDREVNQPQHF. In nucleotides, the CDR3 is TGCAGTGCCAAGCTATACCGGGACAGGGAAGTCAATCAGCCCCAGCATTTT.